This T cell receptor beta chain was sequenced in a study of blood T cell repertoires in COVID-19. As for the study in general: Some COVID-19 samples were acute and others convalescent; all came from the United States, Italy and Spain. PBMCs, B-cell-depleted T cells, or T cells provided the cDNA or gDNA that made up the material.

As originally analysed: Reference gene primer amplification gave nucleated cell count estimates. The method was immunoSEQ multiplex PCR; TCRdb's version includes in-frame clones alone and lacks a portion of them. The V and J calls and clone size were taken over from that table, and D and trimming were inferred from the DNA. Among more than 200,000 clones listed, around four fifths were seen once. CDR3 length: 12 amino acids. Between the trimmed V and J ends, which lost 8 bases and 7 bases, there was a span of 12 bases. The sample comprised peripheral blood. The chain is built from TRBV12-3 or TRBV12-4 and TRBJ1-5, with D unresolved. The clonotype originates from a woman aged 45-65 years with acute or convalescent COVID-19. CDR3 nucleotides: TGTGCCAGCGTTTCGGGGTCCCAGCCCCAGCATTTT. This encodes CASVSGSQPQHF.